The 10 T cell receptor beta chains below all came from one sample that was sequenced in a study of shared clonotypes between healthy human individuals. Sequencing was performed with immunoSEQ multiplex PCR; in TCRdb, only in-frame clones are kept and a portion is missing. The table has 450,000 to 500,000 clones, 70% to 80% seen once. The sequenced sample was PBMCs. These receptors all stem from a middle-aged woman in good health. Some clones in this sample may be carry-over from other donors' samples.

Comments on this clone: A read error is possible here, since a much larger clone lies one base away. The V gene is TRBV6-6, the J gene TRBJ1-4; 8 bases match TRBD1. Per germline, CDR1 MNHNY and CDR2 SVGAGI (reference sequence). V lost 6 bases, J lost 6 bases, and 0 bases stayed unmatched. This CDR3 is 12 amino acids long. Here the CDR3 reads CASRTGDEKLFF. For the CDR3, the DNA is TGTGCCAGCAGGACAGGGGATGAAAAACTGTTTTTT.

The CDR3 DNA reads as TGTGCCATCAGTGAGAACAGGGATAGCAATCAGCCCCAGCATTTT. Its protein is CAISENRDSNQPQHF. The chain joins TRBV10-3 to TRBJ1-5, with D possibly matching TRBD1 (6 bases). V was clipped by 2 bases and J by 0 bases, with 8 bases between them. The CDR3 extends over 15 amino acids. The V gene's germline CDR1 is ENHRY and CDR2 SYGVKD.

The chain recombines TRBV9 with TRBJ2-7; 10 bases line up with TRBD2. This CDR3 is 15 amino acids long. The V segment lost 0 bases and the J segment 1 base; nucleotides outside the gene matches: 1. In germline, CDR1 is SGDLS, CDR2 YYNGEE. CDR3 in amino acids: CASSVAAGGSYEQYF. The CDR3 DNA reads TGTGCCAGCAGCGTAGCAGCGGGAGGGTCCTACGAGCAGTACTTC.

The CDR3 DNA is TGTGCCAGCAGTTACAGCACAGTTAACTATGGCTACACCTTC. It yields the protein CASSYSTVNYGYTF. The chain is built from TRBV6-5 and TRBJ1-2; D is unresolved. V lost 2 bases to trimming and J lost 1 base, with 8 bases between them. The CDR3 is made up of 14 amino acids. Per germline, CDR1 MNHEY and CDR2 SVGAGI.

The J gene is TRBJ2-1, the V gene TRBV15, with D maybe TRBD1 (5 bases). CDR3 size: 14 residues. Deletions cut 1 base from V and 4 bases from J, with 8 bases between. Germline V gives CDR1 LNHNV, CDR2 YYDKDF (reference sequence). CDR3 coding DNA: TGTGCCACCAGCAGAGGTACAGGATACAATGAGCAGTTCTTC. It encodes CATSRGTGYNEQFF.

The chain is built from TRBV7-9 and TRBJ2-1; 9 bases are shared with TRBD2. Trimming at V came to 9 bases and at J to 7 bases, leaving 16 bases not matched to a gene. Per the germline V gene, CDR1 is SEHNR and CDR2 is FQNEAQ (reference sequence). The CDR3 is 16 amino acids. The CDR3 DNA follows: TGTGCCAGTACCTATTGGGCTAGCGGGACGGGAAATGAGCAGTTCTTC. Its protein is CASTYWASGTGNEQFF.

V usage is TRBV19 and J usage is TRBJ2-2, with D hard to call. Germline CDR1 reads LNHDA; CDR2 reads SQIVND (reference sequence). CDR3 length: 14 amino acids. The V end lost 10 bases, the J end lost 1 base, and 13 bases lay between the germline ends. CDR3 sequence reads: CATRSGQNTGELFF. For the CDR3, the DNA is TGTGCCACCCGTAGTGGGCAGAACACCGGGGAGCTGTTTTTT.

V and J are TRBV10-3 and TRBJ2-1; D remains ambiguous. V shed 0 bases and J shed 9 bases, with 12 bases lying between them. Germline assignment: CDR1 ENHRY and CDR2 SYGVKD. This CDR3 comprises 14 residues. The CDR3 sequence: CAISESLAPGEQFF. CDR3 nucleotides: TGTGCCATCAGTGAGTCGCTCGCCCCAGGTGAGCAGTTCTTC.

V is TRBV28 and J is TRBJ1-5, with D perhaps TRBD1 (5 bases). V lost 8 bases, J lost 2 bases, and 13 bases lay in between. Germline V CDR1 and CDR2: MDHEN, SYDVKM. The CDR3 is made up of 14 amino acids. The DNA for the CDR3 is TGTGCCAGCGGGGGGTGGGGTGGCAATCAGCCCCAGCATTTT. Protein product: CASGGWGGNQPQHF.

This clone was seen only a few times. V gene TRBV18 combines with J gene TRBJ2-1; 13 bases are a match to TRBD2. Germline CDR1 KGHSH, CDR2 LQKENI. This CDR3 comprises 16 residues. After removal of 3 bases from V and 9 bases from J, the junction contained 8 bases not matched to a gene. The CDR3 loop is CASSPPGLAGTGEQFF. As DNA, the CDR3 is TGTGCCAGCTCACCGCCGGGACTAGCGGGAACAGGTGAGCAGTTCTTC.